The clone carrying this T cell receptor beta chain was found many times. Its antigen is undetermined. TCRdb reprocessed the 5' RACE reads with MiXCR, giving one entry per CDR3 protein. The table lists fewer than 10,000 distinct CDR3 sequences, roughly 4.3% of them singletons. CDR1 and CDR2 from the germline V gene are SQVTM and ANQGSEA. Trimming pared 7 bases from V and 2 bases from J, leaving 9 bases between. The CDR3 covers 11 residues. The sample comes from a study of spatial heterogeneity in lung cancer. Described time point: sample taken at primary tumor resection. Findings and limits, study-wide: For expanded intratumoral alpha and beta TCRs, counts tracked tumor mutation counts.

V gene TRBV29-1 combines with J gene TRBJ2-7; maybe TRBD2 (6 bases). The sample consisted of lung tumor tissue, taken at surgery. This clonotype was obtained from a female donor with early-stage non-small cell lung cancer. The CDR3 reads CSGSSAYEQYF. The CDR3 DNA follows: TGCAGCGGTTCTAGCGCCTACGAGCAGTACTTC.